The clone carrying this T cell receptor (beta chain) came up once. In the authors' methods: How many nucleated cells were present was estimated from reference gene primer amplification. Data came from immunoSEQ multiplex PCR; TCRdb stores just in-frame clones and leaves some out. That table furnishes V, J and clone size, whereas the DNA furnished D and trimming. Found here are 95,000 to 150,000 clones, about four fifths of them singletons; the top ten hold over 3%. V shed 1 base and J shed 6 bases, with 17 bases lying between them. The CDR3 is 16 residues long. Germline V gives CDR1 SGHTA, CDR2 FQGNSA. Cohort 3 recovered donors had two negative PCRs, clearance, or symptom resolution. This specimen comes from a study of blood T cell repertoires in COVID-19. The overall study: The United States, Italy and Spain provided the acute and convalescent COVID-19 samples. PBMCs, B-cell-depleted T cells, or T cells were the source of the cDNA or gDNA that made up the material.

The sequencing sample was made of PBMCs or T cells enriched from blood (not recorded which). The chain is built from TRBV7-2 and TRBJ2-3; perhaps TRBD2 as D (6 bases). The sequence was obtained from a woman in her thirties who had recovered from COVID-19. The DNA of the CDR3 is TGTGCCAGCAGCTTAGATCTAACGGGAGAGGGGGATACGCAGTATTTT. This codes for CASSLDLTGEGDTQYF.